This T cell receptor beta chain comes out of a study of T-cell memory formation after mild COVID-19. To note about this clonotype: Its antigen is undetermined.

General study findings and limits: Mainly in CM and EM were contracting CD4+ clones; CD8+ were in EMRA. What remained unconfirmed was the SARS-CoV-2 specificity of second-wave clones peaking on day 37.

The germline gives CDR1 KGHSH, CDR2 LQKENI. This CDR3 contains 14 residues. Unmatched junction bases numbered 12, after V lost 6 bases and J lost 10 bases. The TCR alpha and TCR beta cDNA libraries, bearing sample barcodes and UMIs, were generated by 5'RACE using constant-segment primers. TCRdb independently ran MiXCR on the 5' RACE reads; one entry per CDR3 protein. Found here are 550,000 to 600,000 distinct CDR3 sequences, 17% of them singletons; the top ten hold just over 8%. The receptor comes from an adult woman who had mild COVID-19 (a few samples of this study predate the infection). Cell type and time point are not known. Sequencing was performed on PBMCs or a T cell subset sorted from them (not recorded which). V and J are TRBV18 and TRBJ2-1; 7 bases map to TRBD1. The CDR3 loop reads CASSPGQVGKEQFF. In nucleotides, the CDR3 is TGTGCCAGCTCGCCCGGACAGGTCGGAAAGGAGCAGTTCTTC.